The 29 T cell receptor beta chains reported below all come from one sample, sequenced in a study of OX40 agonist ivuxolimab in advanced cancers. This table comes from immunoSEQ multiplex PCR, and its TCRdb copy is limited to in-frame clones, with some not included. The sample lists over 60,000 clones, around 87% occurring once. The source material was CD4+ or CD8+ T cells sorted from blood, sampled in a trial of the OX40 agonist ivuxolimab. These receptors were taken from an adult with an advanced solid tumor such as melanoma, head and neck, liver or kidney cancer.

V is TRBV5-1 and J is TRBJ2-3, with 14 bases aligning to TRBD2. CDR3 length: 17 amino acids. CDR1 is SGHRS and CDR2 is YFSETQ in the germline V gene. The trim removed 0 bases at V and 4 bases at J, leaving 4 bases unmatched. The DNA of the CDR3 is TGCGCCAGCAGCTTGGGGGGACTAGCGGGAGCGTCAGATACGCAGTATTTT. Translating it yields CASSLGGLAGASDTQYF.

This sequence joins TRBV11-3 and TRBJ2-2; D is perhaps TRBD2 (6 bases). Between the trimmed V and J ends, which lost 5 bases and 7 bases, there was a span of 17 bases. CDR1 SGHNT and CDR2 YENEEA come from the germline V gene. The CDR3 covers 15 residues. CDR3 region: CASSRSGTSFGELFF. DNA for the CDR3: TGTGCCAGCAGCCGATCCGGGACTTCGTTCGGGGAGCTGTTTTTT.

The chain links TRBV19 to TRBJ1-1, with a tentative D call TRBD1 (5 bases). The germline V gene has CDR1 LNHDA and CDR2 SQIVND (reference sequence). The germline V and J ends were trimmed by 5 bases and 0 bases, with 10 bases remaining between them. The CDR3 totals 14 residues. The DNA of the CDR3 is TGTGCCAGTAGTTGGGACCTCATGAACACTGAAGCTTTCTTT. As protein: CASSWDLMNTEAFF.

Only a few counts were recorded for this clone. The V call is TRBV5-1, the J call TRBJ1-1; 9 bases fit TRBD1. Germline V gives CDR1 SGHRS, CDR2 YFSETQ. The CDR3 runs to 15 residues. With 1 base clipped from V and 3 bases from J, the junction kept 4 bases outside the gene matches. The DNA of the CDR3 is TGCGCCAGCAGCTTGCAGGGACAGGGATACACTGAAGCTTTCTTT. It translates to CASSLQGQGYTEAFF.

The chain has TRBV10-1 and TRBJ2-2; TRBD1 agrees at 7 bases. CDR1 WNHNN and CDR2 SYGVQD come from the germline V gene (reference sequence). The CDR3 has 16 residues. Unmatched junction bases numbered 9, after V lost 4 bases and J lost 4 bases. CDR3 in amino acids: CASSARTGLSTGELFF. In DNA form, the CDR3 reads TGCGCCAGCAGTGCCCGGACAGGCCTATCCACCGGGGAGCTGTTTTTT.

The V gene is TRBV5-1, the J gene TRBJ2-1; TRBD1 might be the D (6 bases). V lost 6 bases, J lost 8 bases, and 15 bases lay in between. This CDR3 is 13 amino acids long. In germline, CDR1 is SGHRS, CDR2 YFSETQ. This CDR3 reads CASTPLQGDEQFF. CDR3 coding DNA: TGCGCCAGCACGCCCTTACAGGGAGATGAGCAGTTCTTC. Filled out from reference TRBV5-1 and TRBJ2-1, the complete variable domain reads KAGVTQTPRYLIKTRGQQVTLSCSPISGHRSVSWYQQTPGQGLQFLFEYFSETQRNKGNFPGRFSGRQFSNSRSEMNVSTLELGDSALYLCASTPLQGDEQFFGPGTRLTVL.

CDR3 region: CASSFLDALGGGYTF. CDR3 coding DNA: TGTGCCAGCAGCTTTCTGGACGCCCTGGGAGGTGGCTACACCTTC. The chain uses TRBV5-4 and TRBJ1-2; D gene ambiguous. Trimming took 2 bases from V and 7 from J, leaving 18 bases between them. The CDR3 sequence is 15 residues long. Germline CDR1 SGHNT, CDR2 YYREEE (reference sequence).

This sequence joins TRBV2 and TRBJ1-1, with TRBD1 identical over 11 bases. The CDR3 covers 13 residues. The germline V gene has CDR1 SNHLY and CDR2 FYNNEI. V shed 6 bases, J shed 4 bases, and the junction held 1 base outside the gene matches. The CDR3 DNA sequence: TGTGCCAGCAGCGGGACAGGGGGCACTGAAGCTTTCTTT. It translates to CASSGTGGTEAFF.

This chain uses TRBV30 with TRBJ2-7; D might be TRBD1 (6 bases). There are 13 residues in the CDR3. V lost 2 bases and J 5 bases, leaving 13 bases between the germline ends. Germline V CDR1 and CDR2: GTSNPN, SVGIG (reference sequence). CDR3 protein: CAWSRARGNEQYF. CDR3 nucleotides: TGTGCCTGGAGTAGGGCCAGGGGTAACGAGCAGTACTTC.

The chain employs TRBV5-1 and TRBJ2-7; D not resolved. Germline assignment: CDR1 SGHRS and CDR2 YFSETQ. Trimming left V 5 bases short and J 1 base short, with 19 bases between. The CDR3 covers 16 residues. The CDR3 DNA is TGCGCCAGCAGTGAAATTCCCGGGCCGCGATCCTACGAGCAGTACTTC. Translating it yields CASSEIPGPRSYEQYF.

This chain joins TRBV9 and TRBJ1-3, with no clear D. Looked up from germline, CDR1 is SGDLS and CDR2 is YYNGEE. V dropped 1 base and J dropped 5 bases, with 13 bases sitting between them. This CDR3 is 15 amino acids long. The CDR3 loop reads CASSVSTAARNTIYF. The CDR3 DNA sequence: TGTGCCAGCAGCGTATCGACGGCCGCAAGAAACACCATATATTTT. Full variable domain (rest looked up from reference TRBV9 and TRBJ1-3): DSGVTQTPKHLITATGQRVTLRCSPRSGDLSVYWYQQSLDQGLQFLIQYYNGEERAKGNILERFSAQQFPDLHSELNLSSLELGDSALYFCASSVSTAARNTIYFGEGSWLTVV.

V usage is TRBV10-2 and J usage is TRBJ2-3, with 11 bases identical to TRBD2. CDR3 size: 17 residues. V shed 4 bases, J shed 0 bases, and the junction held 6 bases outside the gene matches. Germline V gene lookup returns CDR1 WSHSY and CDR2 SAAADI. The CDR3 DNA is TGCGCCAGCAGTGTCGAGACTAGCGGGGTTAGCACAGATACGCAGTATTTT. Protein: CASSVETSGVSTDTQYF.

In this sample, this clone turned up a few times. The chain links TRBV7-8 to TRBJ2-3, with D tentatively TRBD2 (5 bases). V lost 7 bases, J lost 4 bases, and 18 bases lay in between. Germline lookup yields CDR1 SGHVS and CDR2 FQNEAQ. The CDR3 is made up of 15 amino acids. The CDR3 here is CASTETRVLADTQYF. CDR3 DNA sequence: TGTGCCAGCACCGAGACGCGGGTGTTGGCAGATACGCAGTATTTT.

The V and J genes are TRBV11-3 and TRBJ2-7; perhaps TRBD2 as D (6 bases). Trimming removed 5 bases from V and 2 bases from J, with 16 bases in between. This CDR3 has 15 amino acids. Germline-derived CDR1 and CDR2 are SGHNT and YENEEA. The CDR3 nucleotides read TGTGCCAGCAGCCCCATCGGGTGGGGGGCCTACGAGCAGTACTTC. It is translated as CASSPIGWGAYEQYF.

This clone was observed once. The chain has TRBV12-2 and TRBJ2-7; the table's D call TRBD2 went unverified against the DNA. TRBV12-2 is an annotated pseudogene. This CDR3 is 16 amino acids long. The CDR3 bases are TGTGCAAGTCGCTTACCTAGCGGGATCCTCTCCTACGAGCAGTACTTC. Its protein product is CASRLPSGILSYEQYF.

The V and J genes are TRBV4-2 and TRBJ1-1, with D possibly TRBD1 on 6 matching bases. Germline CDR1 is LGHNA and CDR2 is YNFKEQ. The CDR3 spans 12 residues. V lost 3 bases, J lost 8 bases, and 10 bases lay in between. For the CDR3, the DNA is TGTGCCAGCAGCCAGGTTGACAGGGAAGCTTTCTTT. Protein sequence: CASSQVDREAFF.

V and J are TRBV7-9 and TRBJ1-1, with TRBD1 identical over 9 bases. Germline V lookup: CDR1 SEHNR, CDR2 FQNEAQ (reference sequence). The V segment lost 5 bases and the J segment 5 bases; nucleotides outside the gene matches: 6. The CDR3 spans 14 residues. The CDR3 DNA is TGTGCCAGCAGCCCCACAGGGGGCCGGACTGAAGCTTTCTTT. Its translation: CASSPTGGRTEAFF.

The chain links TRBV18 to TRBJ2-7; no clear D gene. Per germline, CDR1 KGHSH and CDR2 LQKENI. There are 16 residues in the CDR3. V lost 1 base and J 5 bases, leaving 18 bases between the germline ends. CDR3 residues: CASSPLSQGFGNEQYF. CDR3 in DNA: TGTGCCAGCTCACCACTTTCCCAAGGATTCGGTAACGAGCAGTACTTC. Complete variable domain (other parts from reference TRBV18 and TRBJ2-7): NAGVMQNPRHLVRRRGQEARLRCSPMKGHSHVYWYRQLPEEGLKFMVYLQKENIIDESGMPKERFSAEFPKEGPSILRIQQVVRGDSAAYFCASSPLSQGFGNEQYFGPGTRLTVT.

The gene calls are TRBV7-2 and TRBJ1-1; D is possibly TRBD1 (6 bases). Trimming cost V 2 bases and J 2 bases, with 12 bases left between them. Germline CDR1 is SGHTA and CDR2 is FQGNSA. CDR3 length: 15 residues. CDR3 loop: CASSLNYRANTEAFF. The CDR3 DNA reads TGTGCCAGCAGCTTAAACTACAGGGCAAACACTGAAGCTTTCTTT.

This clone was seen once. V usage is TRBV28 and J usage is TRBJ2-7; D may be TRBD1 (7 bases). There are 16 residues in the CDR3. V lost 0 bases and J 4 bases, leaving 16 bases between the germline ends. Germline-derived CDR1 and CDR2 are MDHEN and SYDVKM. The CDR3 loop is CASSLWGRGALYEQYF. In DNA, the CDR3 is TGTGCCAGCAGTTTATGGGGCAGGGGGGCCCTTTACGAGCAGTACTTC.

The chain employs TRBV2 and TRBJ2-1; TRBD2 might be the D (5 bases). V gave up 7 bases and J gave up 3 bases, with 19 bases separating them. The CDR3 has 16 residues. The germline gives CDR1 SNHLY, CDR2 FYNNEI. DNA of the CDR3: TGTGCCAGCACCTCCGATGAGCGGACCAACTACAATGAGCAGTTCTTC. As protein: CASTSDERTNYNEQFF.

V and J are TRBV4-1 and TRBJ2-1, with 12 bases identical to TRBD2. Germline V gene sequence: CDR1 MGHRA, CDR2 YSYEKL. The V gene end was trimmed by 0 bases and the J gene end by 6 bases; junction bases not matched to a gene: 6. The CDR3 is 17 amino acids. The chain's CDR3 is CASSQDPTSGRFNEQFF. DNA for the CDR3: TGCGCCAGCAGCCAAGACCCCACTAGCGGGAGGTTCAATGAGCAGTTCTTC.

This chain connects TRBV6-5 to TRBJ1-5, with unresolved D. The CDR3 sequence is 12 residues long. Per germline, CDR1 MNHEY and CDR2 SVGAGI. V was trimmed by 4 bases and J by 10 bases, leaving 11 bases between them. CDR3 in DNA: TGTGCCAGCAGTTTCCTAGAAGGTCCCCAGCATTTT. Protein sequence: CASSFLEGPQHF.

This sequence joins TRBV28 and TRBJ2-4, with a weak D call TRBD1 (5 bases). Germline V CDR1 and CDR2: MDHEN, SYDVKM. This CDR3 has 13 amino acids. V was cut by 4 bases and J by 9 bases, with 13 bases left in between. CDR3 sequence: CASSSAQGGIQYF. The CDR3 DNA reads TGTGCCAGCAGTTCAGCCCAGGGTGGCATTCAGTACTTC.

This chain joins TRBV30 and TRBJ2-7; a possible D gene is TRBD1 (5 bases). The V end was cut by 1 base, the J end by 6 bases, with 10 bases between. The CDR3 covers 12 residues. Germline CDR1 reads GTSNPN; CDR2 reads SVGIG (reference sequence). CDR3 sequence reads: CAWSGQGSEQYF. As DNA, the CDR3 is TGTGCCTGGAGTGGGCAGGGTAGCGAGCAGTACTTC.

The V call is TRBV11-1, the J call TRBJ2-3; 7 nucleotides align to TRBD2. The CDR3 runs 15 residues. V lost 4 bases to trimming and J lost 2 bases; unmatched junction nucleotides: 6. The germline V gene encodes CDR1 SGHAT and CDR2 FQDESV (reference sequence). The CDR3 loop reads CASSSEGGLTDTQYF. The CDR3 DNA is TGTGCCAGCAGCTCCGAGGGAGGGCTCACAGATACGCAGTATTTT.

The V call is TRBV18, the J call TRBJ1-2; 8 bases are shared with TRBD1. CDR3 size: 16 residues. The germline CDR1 and CDR2 sequences are KGHSH and LQKENI. J gave up 4 bases and V 0 bases, and 7 bases lay outside the gene matches. CDR3 region: CASSPPQGQGGYGYTF. Here the CDR3 DNA reads TGTGCCAGCTCACCACCCCAAGGACAGGGCGGCTATGGCTACACCTTC.

The chain uses TRBV20-1 and TRBJ2-1; D is undetermined. Germline-derived CDR1 and CDR2 are DFQATT and SNEGSKA (reference sequence). V lost 1 base and J 7 bases, leaving 5 bases between the germline ends. The length of the CDR3 is 11 residues. The CDR3 coding sequence is TGCAGTGCTAGAGGCCCGAATGAGCAGTTCTTC. Protein product: CSARGPNEQFF.

This chain links TRBV28 with TRBJ2-7; perhaps D is TRBD1 or TRBD2 (7 bases each). Germline CDR1 is MDHEN and CDR2 is SYDVKM. V was pared by 5 bases and J by 5 bases, with 13 bases between. This CDR3 contains 13 residues. CDR3 residues: CASSPGGGHEQYF. The CDR3 DNA reads as TGTGCCAGCAGTCCAGGGGGGGGCCACGAGCAGTACTTC. Together with reference TRBV28 and TRBJ2-7, the CDR3 gives the full variable domain: DVKVTQSSRYLVKRTGEKVFLECVQDMDHENMFWYRQDPGLGLRLIYFSYDVKMKEKGDIPEGYSVSREKKERFSLILESASTNQTSMYLCASSPGGGHEQYFGPGTRLTVT.